Sequencing of this T cell receptor (beta chain) was carried out in a study of beta chain features in type 1 diabetes (dated by TCRdb to the late 2010s). The study in broad terms: Patients and healthy donors did not differ in mean age, gender distribution, total cell number or subset yield. A total of about 110,000,000 sorted cells were examined across all samples, and a strong correlation was observed between cell number per subset and RNA yield. In the study, recently diagnosed type 1 diabetes patients and matched healthy donors were compared on the TCRB repertoires of their sorted circulating CD4+ T cell subsets. Regulatory and stem cell-like memory subsets were obtained from only 8 patients and roughly eight healthy donors, while naive and central memory subsets were obtained from all 30 or so donors. Broader findings and caveats from the paper: Only small numbers of individuals were included in the HLA sub-analyses, which left unresolved whether HLA type had any influence on TCRB rearrangement. Because cDNA was sequenced instead of genomic DNA, activated cells with high expression could be over-represented, although the groups did not differ in activation or CD3 levels. Type 1 diabetes patients showed a moderate but significant shortening of TCRB CDR3 length in all four CD4+ subsets. Fewer insertions and more nucleotide deletions at VDJ recombination sites were observed in patients with type 1 diabetes, implying thymic rearrangement abnormalities. Shorter templates might be favored by PCR, yet because patient and control samples were amplified and corrected together, any such skew would affect both groups equally. Naive, central memory and regulatory TCRB repertoires appeared to be more alike among patients than among healthy donors.

Of note for this clone: No cognate antigen has been identified for it. Base qualities are not at hand, and no much larger clone is one base apart.

Each donor gave one peripheral blood draw, roughly 110 mL on average, collected into heparinised tubes. Using a panel that included CD45RO, CCR7, CD25, CD127, CD95 and CD27, naive, central memory, regulatory and stem cell-like memory CD4+ T cells were sorted on a BD FACSAria II. Every sorted population had a purity above 98%. PBMCs were isolated right away by Lymphoprep density gradient centrifugation and were stained directly, without culture. So that batch effects would be minimized, each experiment stained and sorted samples in pairs, pairing one healthy donor with one patient. Cut back by 1 base and 8 bases, the V and J ends lie 11 bases apart. Including the terminal cysteine and phenylalanine, the CDR3 comprises 13 residues. The sequence is cut down to CDR3 DNA, 39 bases in frame from base 1. CDR1 KGHSH and CDR2 LQKENI are derived from the germline V gene. All of the isolated RNA was reverse transcribed with the High Capacity cDNA Reverse Transcription Kit, so expressed TCRB transcripts were sequenced. Deep immunoSEQ sequencing was performed on naive, central memory and regulatory T cell samples, with an average of around 3.4 million total reads per sample. Sorted cells were lysed in RLT buffer and RNA was extracted with DNase-treated RNeasy Micro or Mini kits, depending on cell number. Each cell subset was processed on its own to prevent cross-contamination, while patient and healthy donor samples were processed together. Using the immunoSEQ multiplex PCR, TCRB sequences were amplified from cDNA into 87-bp fragments spanning the CDR3 region. Amplicons were sequenced on the Illumina HiSeq platform. The original methods were these. PCR bias was computationally corrected using synthetic template baselines, reads within Hamming distance 2 were collapsed, and singletons that could not be merged were discarded. Reads were aligned against IMGT so that V, D and J genes, CDR3 length and insertions or deletions at six rearrangement sites could be assigned. Clonotype counts were normalized to sorted cell number within each subset before computing true diversity and Gini coefficients with the tcR R package. Repertoire sharing was quantified using the overlap coefficient calculated on TCRB nucleotide sequences. TCRdb took this table from immuneACCESS and kept in-frame rearrangements with V and J called. Such tables lack part of the clones; where checked against another copy, unresolved V genes explain under half of the gap, and the rest is unexplained. V and J calls and clone size are given by that table; D and trimming were obtained from the DNA. The sample table contains roughly 300,000 clones; only one count was recorded for around 9.3% of them. The top ten clones comprise about 1% of the sample.

This sequence originates from a young man with type 1 diabetes. Recombination linked TRBV18 to TRBJ1-2, with no reliable assignment of the D segment. Sequenced material: central memory CD4+ T cells from blood. The CDR3 sequence is CASSPLDTLGYTF. The DNA is TGTGCCAGCTCACCACTCGACACTTTAGGCTACACCTTC.